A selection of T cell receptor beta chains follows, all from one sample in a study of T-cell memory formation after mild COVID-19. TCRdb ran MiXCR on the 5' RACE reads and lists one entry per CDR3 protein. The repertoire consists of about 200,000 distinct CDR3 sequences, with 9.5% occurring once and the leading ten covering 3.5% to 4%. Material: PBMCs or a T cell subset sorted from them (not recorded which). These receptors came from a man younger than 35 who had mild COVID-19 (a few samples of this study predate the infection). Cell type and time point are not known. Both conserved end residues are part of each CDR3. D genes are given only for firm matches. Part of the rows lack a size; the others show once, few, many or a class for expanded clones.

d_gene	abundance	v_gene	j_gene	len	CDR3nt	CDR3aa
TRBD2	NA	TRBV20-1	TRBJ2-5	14	TGCAGTGCCCCCCACTCAGCGGGACAAGAGACCCAGTACTTC	CSAPHSAGQETQYF
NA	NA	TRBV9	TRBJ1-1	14	TGTGCCAGCAGCGTAGTGGCCGGGAACACTGAAGCTTTCTTT	CASSVVAGNTEAFF
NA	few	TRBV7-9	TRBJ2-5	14	TGTGCCAGCAGCCCCCTGGGCTGGCAAGAGACCCAGTACTTC	CASSPLGWQETQYF
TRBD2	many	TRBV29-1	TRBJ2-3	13	TGCAGCGTTGGGACTAGCGGCACAGATACGCAGTATTTT	CSVGTSGTDTQYF
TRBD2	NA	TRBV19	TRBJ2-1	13	TGTGCCAGTAGTAGACTAGCGCGGAATGAGCAGTTCTTC	CASSRLARNEQFF
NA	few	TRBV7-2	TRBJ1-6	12	TGTGCCAGCAGCTTCAGGGGTCCACCCCTCCACTTT	CASSFRGPPLHF
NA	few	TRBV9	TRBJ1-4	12	TGTGCCAGCAGTCGCGGTAATGAAAAACTGTTTTTT	CASSRGNEKLFF
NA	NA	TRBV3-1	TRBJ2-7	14	TGTGCCAGCAGCCTGGCAGGTACGGCCTACGAGCAGTACTTC	CASSLAGTAYEQYF
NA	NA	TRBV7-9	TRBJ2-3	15	TGTGCCAGCAGCTTATGGCAGGCTAGCACAGATACGCAGTATTTT	CASSLWQASTDTQYF
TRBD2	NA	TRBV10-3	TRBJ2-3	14	TGTGCCATCAGTGTTAGCGGGGGCACAGATACGCAGTATTTT	CAISVSGGTDTQYF
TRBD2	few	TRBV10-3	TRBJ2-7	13	TGTGCCAGCTGGTCTAGCGGCTCCTACGAGCAGTACTTC	CASWSSGSYEQYF
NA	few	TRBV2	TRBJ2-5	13	TGTGCCAGCAGAAGGGGACTTAAAGAGACCCAGTACTTC	CASRRGLKETQYF
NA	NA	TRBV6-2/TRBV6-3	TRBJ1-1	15	TGTGCCAGCAGTTACGTCCGAGACATGGGGACTGAAGCTTTCTTT	CASSYVRDMGTEAFF
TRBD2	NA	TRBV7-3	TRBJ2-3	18	TGTGCCAGCAGCTTATTGGCTAGCGGGGGAGGCGGCACAGATACGCAGTATTTT	CASSLLASGGGGTDTQYF
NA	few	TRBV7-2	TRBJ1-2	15	TGTGCCAGCAGCCCACATGGGGGGGGCACTAATGGCTACACCTTC	CASSPHGGGTNGYTF
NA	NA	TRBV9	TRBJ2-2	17	TGTGCCAGCAGCGGAACGACGGATCGACCTCTGGACGGGGAGCTGTTTTTT	CASSGTTDRPLDGELFF
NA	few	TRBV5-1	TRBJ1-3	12	TGCGCCAGCAGCTTGAATGGAGACACCATATATTTT	CASSLNGDTIYF
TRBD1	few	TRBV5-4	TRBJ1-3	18	TGTGCCAGCAGCCGCGAAACAGGGGGAAGAGGAACTGGAAACACCATATATTTT	CASSRETGGRGTGNTIYF
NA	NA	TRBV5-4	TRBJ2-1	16	TGTGCCAGCAGCTTACCTTCAGGGCTCGCCTACAATGAGCAGTTCTTC	CASSLPSGLAYNEQFF
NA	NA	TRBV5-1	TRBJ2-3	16	TGCGCCAGCAGCTTGGTTCCAGGCGACCCCACAGATACGCAGTATTTT	CASSLVPGDPTDTQYF
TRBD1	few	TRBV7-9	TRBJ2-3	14	TGTGCCAGCAGCCCCGGGACAGCTACAGATACGCAGTATTTT	CASSPGTATDTQYF
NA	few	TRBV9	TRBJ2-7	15	TGTGCCAGCAGCGTAGGGATCACAGGGTCCCACGAGCAGTACTTC	CASSVGITGSHEQYF
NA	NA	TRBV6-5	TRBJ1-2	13	TGTGCCAGCAGTACCCAACCACTGGCCGGCTACACCTTC	CASSTQPLAGYTF
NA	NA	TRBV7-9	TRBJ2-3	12	TGTGCCAGCACCCTTGTAGGAGATACGCAGTATTTT	CASTLVGDTQYF
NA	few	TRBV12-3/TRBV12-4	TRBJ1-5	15	TGTGCCAGCAGTTTGGGATCCCGGAGCAATCAGCCCCAGCATTTT	CASSLGSRSNQPQHF
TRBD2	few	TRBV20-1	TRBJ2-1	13	TGCAGTGCTAGCGGGGGGGGTTACATCTCCCAGTTCTTC	CSASGGGYISQFF
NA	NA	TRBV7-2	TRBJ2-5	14	TGTGCCAGCAGCTTAGAGGGGGGGCAAGAGACCCAGTACTTC	CASSLEGGQETQYF
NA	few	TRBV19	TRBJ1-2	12	TGTGCCAGTAGTGCCAATAACTATGGCTACACCTTC	CASSANNYGYTF
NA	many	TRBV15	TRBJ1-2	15	TGTGCCACCAGCAGAGATTTATTAGCTAACTATGGCTACACCTTC	CATSRDLLANYGYTF
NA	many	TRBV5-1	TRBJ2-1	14	TGCGCCAGCAGCTTCCAGGACAGAAACAATGAGCAGTTCTTC	CASSFQDRNNEQFF
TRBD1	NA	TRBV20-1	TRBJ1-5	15	TGCAGTGCTGGGCAGACAGGGGGCGGCAATCAGCCCCAGCATTTT	CSAGQTGGGNQPQHF
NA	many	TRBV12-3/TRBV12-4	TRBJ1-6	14	TGTGCCAGCAGTTTTGCAGGCCTTAATTCACCCCTCCACTTT	CASSFAGLNSPLHF
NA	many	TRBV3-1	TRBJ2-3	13	TGTGCCAGCAGCCTCGAGAGCACAGATACGCAGTATTTT	CASSLESTDTQYF
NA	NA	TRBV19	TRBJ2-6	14	TGTGCCAGTGCCGCTGGCTCTGGGGCCAACGTCCTGACTTTC	CASAAGSGANVLTF
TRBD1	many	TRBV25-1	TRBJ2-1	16	TGTGCCAGCAGTGAACAGACAGGGGGCTCCTACAATGAGCAGTTCTTC	CASSEQTGGSYNEQFF
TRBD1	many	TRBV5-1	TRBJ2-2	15	TGCGCCAGCAGCCCCGGGACAGCGAACACCGGGGAGCTGTTTTTT	CASSPGTANTGELFF
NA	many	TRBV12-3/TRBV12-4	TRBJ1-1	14	TGTGCCAGCAGGCCCGCGCCGGGTGGCACTGAAGCTTTCTTT	CASRPAPGGTEAFF
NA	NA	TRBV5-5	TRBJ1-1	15	TGTGCCAGGCCGCCTTTCGACAGGATGAACACTGAAGCTTTCTTT	CARPPFDRMNTEAFF
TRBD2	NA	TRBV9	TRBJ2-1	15	TGTGCCAGCAGCGTAGGGAGCGGGGTTTACAATGAGCAGTTCTTC	CASSVGSGVYNEQFF
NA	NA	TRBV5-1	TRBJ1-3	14	TGCGCCAGCAGCTGGGACGGAGCTGGAAACACCATATATTTT	CASSWDGAGNTIYF
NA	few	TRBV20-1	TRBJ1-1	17	TGCAGTGCTAGGCCGATACCGGGACACCCCATGAACACTGAAGCTTTCTTT	CSARPIPGHPMNTEAFF
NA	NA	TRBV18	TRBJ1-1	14	TGTGCCAGCTCACAAGCAACAGCAACCACTGAAGCTTTCTTT	CASSQATATTEAFF
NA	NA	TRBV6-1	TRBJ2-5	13	TGTGCCAGCTGCGGGACGGCACAAGAGACCCAGTACTTC	CASCGTAQETQYF